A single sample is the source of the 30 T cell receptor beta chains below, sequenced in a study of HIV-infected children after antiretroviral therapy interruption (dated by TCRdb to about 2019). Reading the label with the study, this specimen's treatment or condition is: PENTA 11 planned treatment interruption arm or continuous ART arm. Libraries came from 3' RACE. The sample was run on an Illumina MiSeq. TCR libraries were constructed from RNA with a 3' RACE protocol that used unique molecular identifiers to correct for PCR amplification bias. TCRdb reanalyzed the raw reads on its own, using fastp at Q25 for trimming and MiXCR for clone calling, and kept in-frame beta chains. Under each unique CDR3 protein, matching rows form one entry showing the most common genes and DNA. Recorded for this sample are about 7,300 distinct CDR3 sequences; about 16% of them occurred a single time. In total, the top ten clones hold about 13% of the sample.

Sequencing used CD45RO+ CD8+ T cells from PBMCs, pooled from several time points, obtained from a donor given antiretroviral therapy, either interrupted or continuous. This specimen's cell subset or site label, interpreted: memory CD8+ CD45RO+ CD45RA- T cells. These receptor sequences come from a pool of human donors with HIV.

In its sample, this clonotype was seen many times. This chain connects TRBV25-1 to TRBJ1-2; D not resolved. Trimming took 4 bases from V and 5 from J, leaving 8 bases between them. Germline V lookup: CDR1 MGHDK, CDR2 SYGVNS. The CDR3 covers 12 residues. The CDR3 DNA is TGTGCCAGCAGTGTCTTAGGGTATGGCTACACCTTC. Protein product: CASSVLGYGYTF.

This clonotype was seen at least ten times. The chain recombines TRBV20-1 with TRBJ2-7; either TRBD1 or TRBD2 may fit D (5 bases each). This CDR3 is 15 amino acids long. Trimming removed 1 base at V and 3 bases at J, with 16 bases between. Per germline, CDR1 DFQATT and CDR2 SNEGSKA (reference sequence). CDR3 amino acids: CSARVGEGDHYEQYF. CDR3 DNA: TGCAGTGCTAGAGTTGGGGAAGGGGACCACTACGAGCAGTACTTC.

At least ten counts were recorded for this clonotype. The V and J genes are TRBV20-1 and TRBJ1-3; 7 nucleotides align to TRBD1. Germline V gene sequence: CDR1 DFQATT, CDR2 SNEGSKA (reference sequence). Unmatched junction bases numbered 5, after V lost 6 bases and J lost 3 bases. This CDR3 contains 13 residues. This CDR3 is CSAPRQGGNTIYF. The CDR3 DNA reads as TGCAGTGCCCCGAGACAGGGTGGAAACACCATATATTTT.

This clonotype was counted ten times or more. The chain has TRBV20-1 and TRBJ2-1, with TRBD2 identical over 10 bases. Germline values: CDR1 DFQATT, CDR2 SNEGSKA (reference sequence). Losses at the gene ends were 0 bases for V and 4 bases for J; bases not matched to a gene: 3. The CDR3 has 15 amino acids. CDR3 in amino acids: CSARELAGKYNEQFF. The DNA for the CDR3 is TGCAGTGCTAGAGAACTAGCGGGAAAATACAATGAGCAGTTCTTC.

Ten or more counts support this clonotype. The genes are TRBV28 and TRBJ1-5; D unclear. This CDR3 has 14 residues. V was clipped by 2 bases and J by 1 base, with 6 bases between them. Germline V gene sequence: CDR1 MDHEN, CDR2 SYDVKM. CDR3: CASSLMESNQPQHF. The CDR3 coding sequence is TGTGCCAGCAGTTTAATGGAGAGCAATCAGCCCCAGCATTTT.

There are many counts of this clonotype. The DNA of the CDR3 is TGTGCCAGCAGCCCGGGACAGGGTTTAGGGGAGTATGAGCAGTTCTTC. It specifies CASSPGQGLGEYEQFF. The chain joins TRBV3-1 to TRBJ2-1; 9 nucleotides match TRBD1. Germline-derived CDR1 and CDR2 are LGHDT and YNNKEL (reference sequence). Unmatched junction bases numbered 12, after V lost 4 bases and J lost 8 bases. CDR3 length: 16 amino acids.

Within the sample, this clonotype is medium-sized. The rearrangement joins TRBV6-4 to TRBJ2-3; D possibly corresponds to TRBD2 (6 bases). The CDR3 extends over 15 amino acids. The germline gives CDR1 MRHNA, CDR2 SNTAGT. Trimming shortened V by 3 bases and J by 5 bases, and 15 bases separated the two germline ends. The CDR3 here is CASSEEEGAGDTQYF. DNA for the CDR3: TGTGCCAGCAGTGAAGAGGAAGGAGCGGGAGATACGCAGTATTTT.

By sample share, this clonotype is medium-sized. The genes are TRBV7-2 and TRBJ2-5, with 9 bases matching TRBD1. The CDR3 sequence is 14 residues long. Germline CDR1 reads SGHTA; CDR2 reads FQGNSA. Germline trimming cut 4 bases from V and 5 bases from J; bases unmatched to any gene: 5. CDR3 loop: CASSWGQGGETQYF. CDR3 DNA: TGTGCCAGCAGCTGGGGACAGGGAGGGGAGACCCAGTACTTC.

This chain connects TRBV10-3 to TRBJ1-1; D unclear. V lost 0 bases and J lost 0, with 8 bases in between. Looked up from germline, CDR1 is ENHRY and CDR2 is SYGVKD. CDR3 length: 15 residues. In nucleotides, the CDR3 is TGTGCCATCAGTGAGTCACCTGGATTGAACACTGAAGCTTTCTTT. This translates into CAISESPGLNTEAFF.

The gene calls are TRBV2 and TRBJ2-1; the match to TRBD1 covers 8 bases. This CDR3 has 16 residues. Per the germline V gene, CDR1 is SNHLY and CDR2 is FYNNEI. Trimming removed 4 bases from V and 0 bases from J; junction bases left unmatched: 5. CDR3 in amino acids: CASSGTGRSSYNEQFF. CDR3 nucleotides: TGTGCCAGCAGTGGGACAGGGAGGAGCTCCTACAATGAGCAGTTCTTC.

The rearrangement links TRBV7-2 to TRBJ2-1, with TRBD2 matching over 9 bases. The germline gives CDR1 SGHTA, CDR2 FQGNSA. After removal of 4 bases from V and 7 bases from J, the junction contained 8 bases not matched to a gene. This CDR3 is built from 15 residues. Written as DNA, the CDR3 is TGTGCCAGCAGCTCCAGCTTTAGCGGGAGTAATGAGCAGTTCTTC. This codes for CASSSSFSGSNEQFF.

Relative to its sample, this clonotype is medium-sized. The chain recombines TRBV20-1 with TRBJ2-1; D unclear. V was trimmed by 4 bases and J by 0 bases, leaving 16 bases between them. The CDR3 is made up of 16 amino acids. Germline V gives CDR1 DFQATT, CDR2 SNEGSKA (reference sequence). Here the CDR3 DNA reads TGCAGTGCTAATTTCAGGCCGCCCCACTCCTACAATGAGCAGTTCTTC. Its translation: CSANFRPPHSYNEQFF.

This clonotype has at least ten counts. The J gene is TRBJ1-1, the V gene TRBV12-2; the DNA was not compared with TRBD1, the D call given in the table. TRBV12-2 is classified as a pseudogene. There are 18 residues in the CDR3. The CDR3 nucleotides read TGTGCAAGTCGCTTCTCGCGCACGGCAGACAGGATGAACACTGAAGCTTTCTTT. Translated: CASRFSRTADRMNTEAFF.

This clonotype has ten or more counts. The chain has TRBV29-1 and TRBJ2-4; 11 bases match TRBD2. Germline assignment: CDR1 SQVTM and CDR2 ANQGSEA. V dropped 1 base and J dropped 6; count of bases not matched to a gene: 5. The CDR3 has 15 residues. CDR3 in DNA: TGCAGCGTTGAAGGGTCCCTAGCGGGGGGAAACATTCAGTACTTC. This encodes CSVEGSLAGGNIQYF.

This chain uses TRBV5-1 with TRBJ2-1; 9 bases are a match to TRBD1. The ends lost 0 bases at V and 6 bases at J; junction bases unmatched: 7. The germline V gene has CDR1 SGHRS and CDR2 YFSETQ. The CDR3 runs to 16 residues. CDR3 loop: CASSLGGQGFGNEQFF. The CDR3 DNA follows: TGCGCCAGCAGCTTGGGAGGACAGGGGTTTGGCAATGAGCAGTTCTTC.

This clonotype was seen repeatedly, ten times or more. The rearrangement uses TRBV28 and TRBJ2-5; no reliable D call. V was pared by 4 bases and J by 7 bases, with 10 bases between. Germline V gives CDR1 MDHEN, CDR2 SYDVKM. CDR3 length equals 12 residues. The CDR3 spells CASSWISGTQYF. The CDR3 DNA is TGTGCCAGCAGTTGGATATCCGGGACCCAGTACTTC.

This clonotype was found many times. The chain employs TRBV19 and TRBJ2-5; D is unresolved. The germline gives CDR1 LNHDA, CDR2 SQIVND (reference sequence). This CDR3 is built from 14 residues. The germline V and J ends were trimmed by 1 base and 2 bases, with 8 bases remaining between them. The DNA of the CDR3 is TGTGCCAGTAGTATAGTAGGAATTCAAGAGACCCAGTACTTC. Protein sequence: CASSIVGIQETQYF.

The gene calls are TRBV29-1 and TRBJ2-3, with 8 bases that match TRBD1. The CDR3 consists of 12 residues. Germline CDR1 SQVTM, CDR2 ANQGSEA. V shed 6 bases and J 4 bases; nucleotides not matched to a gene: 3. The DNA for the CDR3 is TGCAGCGTCCACAGGGGGTCAGATACGCAGTATTTT. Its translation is CSVHRGSDTQYF.

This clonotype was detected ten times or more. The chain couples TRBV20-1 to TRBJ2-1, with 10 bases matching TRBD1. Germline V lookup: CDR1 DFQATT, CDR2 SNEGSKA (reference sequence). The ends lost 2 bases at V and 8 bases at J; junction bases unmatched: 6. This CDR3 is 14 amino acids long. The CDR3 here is CSARPGQGIDEQFF. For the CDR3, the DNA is TGCAGTGCTAGACCGGGACAGGGGATCGATGAGCAGTTCTTC.

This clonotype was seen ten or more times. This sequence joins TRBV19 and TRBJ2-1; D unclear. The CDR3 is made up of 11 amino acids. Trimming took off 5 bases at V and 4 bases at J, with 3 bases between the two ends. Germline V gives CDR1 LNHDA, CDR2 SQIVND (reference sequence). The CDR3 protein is CASSEYNEQFF. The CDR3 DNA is TGTGCCAGTAGTGAGTACAATGAGCAGTTCTTC.

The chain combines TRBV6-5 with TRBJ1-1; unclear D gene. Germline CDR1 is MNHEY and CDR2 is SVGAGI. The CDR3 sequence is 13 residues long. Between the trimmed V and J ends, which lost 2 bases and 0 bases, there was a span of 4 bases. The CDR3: CASSYHLNTEAFF. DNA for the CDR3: TGTGCCAGCAGTTACCACCTGAACACTGAAGCTTTCTTT.

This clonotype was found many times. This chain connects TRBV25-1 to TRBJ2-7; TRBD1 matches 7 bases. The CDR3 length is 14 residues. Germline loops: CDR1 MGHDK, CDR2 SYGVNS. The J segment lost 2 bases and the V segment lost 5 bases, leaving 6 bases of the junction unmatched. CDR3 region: CASSTWDRPYEQYF. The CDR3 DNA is TGTGCCAGCAGTACTTGGGACAGACCCTACGAGCAGTACTTC.

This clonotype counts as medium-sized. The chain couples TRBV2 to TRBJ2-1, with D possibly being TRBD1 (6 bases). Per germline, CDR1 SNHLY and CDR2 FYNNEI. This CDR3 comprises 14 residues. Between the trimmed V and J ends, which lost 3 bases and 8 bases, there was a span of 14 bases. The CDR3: CASSERGSIHEQFF. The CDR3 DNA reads TGTGCCAGCAGTGAGAGGGGGAGCATCCATGAGCAGTTCTTC.

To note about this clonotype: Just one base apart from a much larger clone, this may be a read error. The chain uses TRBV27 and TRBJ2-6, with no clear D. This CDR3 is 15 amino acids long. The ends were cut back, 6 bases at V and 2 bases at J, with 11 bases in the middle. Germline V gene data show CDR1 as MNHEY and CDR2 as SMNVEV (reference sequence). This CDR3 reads CASRSTTTGANVLTF. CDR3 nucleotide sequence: TGTGCCAGCAGATCCACGACCACTGGGGCCAACGTCCTGACTTTC. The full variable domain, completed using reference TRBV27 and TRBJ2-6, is EAQVTQNPRYLITVTGKKLTVTCSQNMNHEYMSWYRQDPGLGLRQIYYSMNVEVTDKGDVPEGYKVSRKEKRNFPLILESPSPNQTSLYFCASRSTTTGANVLTFGAGSRLTVL.

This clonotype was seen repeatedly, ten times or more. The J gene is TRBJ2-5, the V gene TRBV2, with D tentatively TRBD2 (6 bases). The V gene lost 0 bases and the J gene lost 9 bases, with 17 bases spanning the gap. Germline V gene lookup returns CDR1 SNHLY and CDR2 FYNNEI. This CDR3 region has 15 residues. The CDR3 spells CASSEARGRYPAQYF. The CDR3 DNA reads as TGTGCCAGCAGTGAAGCGCGAGGGAGGTACCCGGCCCAGTACTTC.

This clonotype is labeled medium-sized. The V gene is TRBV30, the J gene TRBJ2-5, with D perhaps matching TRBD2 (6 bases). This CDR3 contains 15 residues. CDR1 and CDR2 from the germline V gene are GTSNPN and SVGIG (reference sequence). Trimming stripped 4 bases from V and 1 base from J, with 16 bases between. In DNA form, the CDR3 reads TGTGCCTGGACGCTTGATGCGGGGCCCCAAGAGACCCAGTACTTC. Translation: CAWTLDAGPQETQYF.

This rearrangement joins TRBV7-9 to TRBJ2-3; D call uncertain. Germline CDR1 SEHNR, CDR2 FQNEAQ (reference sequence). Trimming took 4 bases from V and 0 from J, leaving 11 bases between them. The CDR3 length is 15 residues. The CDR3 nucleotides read TGTGCCAGCAGCTCCCGGACGGAGAGCACAGATACGCAGTATTTT. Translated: CASSSRTESTDTQYF.

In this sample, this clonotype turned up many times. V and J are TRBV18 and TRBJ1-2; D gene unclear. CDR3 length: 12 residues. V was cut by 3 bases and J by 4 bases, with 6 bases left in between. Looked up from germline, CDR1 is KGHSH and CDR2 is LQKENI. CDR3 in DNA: TGTGCCAGCTCACCTGACACCTATGGCTACACCTTC. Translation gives CASSPDTYGYTF.

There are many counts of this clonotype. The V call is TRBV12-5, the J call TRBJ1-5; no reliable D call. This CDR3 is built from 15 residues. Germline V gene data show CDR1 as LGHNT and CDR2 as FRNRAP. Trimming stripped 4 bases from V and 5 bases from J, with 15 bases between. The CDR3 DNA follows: TGTGCTAGTGGTTCAAGGACGGTGGAAGATCAGCCCCAGCATTTT. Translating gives CASGSRTVEDQPQHF.

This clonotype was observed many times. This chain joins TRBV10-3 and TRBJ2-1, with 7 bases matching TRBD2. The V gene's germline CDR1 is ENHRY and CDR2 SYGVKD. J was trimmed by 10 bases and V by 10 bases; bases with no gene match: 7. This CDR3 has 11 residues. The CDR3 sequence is CATLTSVEQFF. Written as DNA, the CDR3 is TGTGCCACCCTCACTAGCGTGGAGCAGTTCTTC.